These 18 T cell receptor beta chains were all obtained from the same sample, sequenced in a study of cytotoxic CD8 clonotypes in ibrutinib-treated CLL. Clones were read by immunoSEQ multiplex PCR, and TCRdb kept only the in-frame ones, dropping some. The sample gives tens of thousands of clones, 45% to 65% of which show up once; roughly 14% is in the top ten. This specimen consisted of PBMCs, obtained after 12 months of ibrutinib treatment. These receptors all stem from a human donor with chronic lymphocytic leukemia.

The rearrangement uses TRBV7-9 and TRBJ2-7; the D is unclear. This CDR3 region has 15 residues. Trimming removed 1 base from V and 3 bases from J, with 13 bases in between. Looked up from germline, CDR1 is SEHNR and CDR2 is FQNEAQ (reference sequence). The CDR3 region is CASSLGGVLSYEQYF. The DNA of the CDR3 is TGTGCCAGCAGCTTAGGGGGTGTCTTGAGCTACGAGCAGTACTTC.

The rearrangement uses TRBV19 and TRBJ1-1; D possibly corresponds to TRBD1 (5 bases). V lost 7 bases, J lost 4 bases, and 16 bases lay in between. There are 14 residues in the CDR3. Germline CDR1 LNHDA, CDR2 SQIVND (reference sequence). CDR3 amino acids: CASKTAAAFTEAFF. DNA of the CDR3: TGTGCCAGTAAGACAGCCGCTGCGTTCACTGAAGCTTTCTTT.

V gene TRBV6-6 combines with J gene TRBJ2-3; D is unresolved. The CDR3 extends over 14 amino acids. The V and J ends lost 7 bases and 1 base respectively, with 12 bases between them. Germline assignment: CDR1 MNHNY and CDR2 SVGAGI (reference sequence). CDR3 amino acids: CASTWQWRTDTQYF. CDR3 nucleotides: TGTGCCAGCACCTGGCAGTGGCGCACAGATACGCAGTATTTT.

The CDR3 sequence is CASRPGQVNSPLHF. The CDR3 nucleotides read TGTGCCAGCAGACCCGGACAGGTTAATTCACCCCTCCACTTT. This chain joins TRBV6-6 and TRBJ1-6; 7 bases align to TRBD1. The germline CDR1 and CDR2 sequences are MNHNY and SVGAGI (reference sequence). Trimming removed 6 bases from V and 6 bases from J; junction bases left unmatched: 5. The CDR3 is 14 residues long.

V is TRBV6-1 and J is TRBJ2-5; D is unclear. The CDR3 runs 14 residues. The germline V gene has CDR1 MNHNS and CDR2 SASEGT. V dropped 6 bases and J dropped 2 bases, with 13 bases sitting between them. CDR3 in amino acids: CASSPGHSQETQYF. The DNA of the CDR3 is TGTGCCAGCAGCCCCGGGCATTCTCAAGAGACCCAGTACTTC.

This clone turned up a few times. The chain employs TRBV19 and TRBJ2-2, with D possibly matching TRBD1 (5 bases). CDR1 and CDR2 from the germline V gene are LNHDA and SQIVND (reference sequence). V was pared by 8 bases and J by 5 bases, with 9 bases between. The CDR3 is 12 amino acids. DNA of the CDR3: TGTGCCAGTGGACATCTAACCGGGGAGCTGTTTTTT. Protein sequence: CASGHLTGELFF.

The J gene is TRBJ1-1, the V gene TRBV6-6; TRBD1 aligns across 9 bases. CDR3 length equals 13 residues. The V and J ends lost 5 bases and 6 bases, in that order; junction bases with no gene match: 4. Germline V CDR1 and CDR2: MNHNY, SVGAGI (reference sequence). The CDR3 nucleotides read TGTGCCAGCAGTGGACAGGGGATGGCTGAAGCTTTCTTT. This translates into CASSGQGMAEAFF.

The chain carries TRBV6-1 and TRBJ2-7; D is possibly TRBD1 (5 bases). CDR1 MNHNS and CDR2 SASEGT come from the germline V gene. This CDR3 has 10 amino acids. Trimming shortened V by 9 bases and J by 3 bases, and 6 bases separated the two germline ends. CDR3 protein: CARDNYEQYV. In DNA, the CDR3 is TGTGCCAGGGACAACTACGAGCAGTACGTC.

This clone was counted many times. The chain uses TRBV9 and TRBJ2-5, with 12 bases identical to TRBD2. Germline V gene lookup returns CDR1 SGDLS and CDR2 YYNGEE. Germline trimming cut 0 bases from V and 4 bases from J; bases unmatched to any gene: 4. The CDR3 spans 16 residues. The CDR3 region has the DNA TGTGCCAGCAGCGTAGAAAGACTAGCGGGAGTAGAGACCCAGTACTTC. The encoded protein is CASSVERLAGVETQYF.

The genes are TRBV28 and TRBJ1-5, with D hard to call. Germline V gene data show CDR1 as MDHEN and CDR2 as SYDVKM. The CDR3 consists of 15 residues. V was shortened by 5 bases and J by 6 bases, with 17 bases between the two germline ends. This chain's CDR3 is CASSKVAAVVQPQHF. CDR3 DNA: TGTGCCAGCAGTAAGGTGGCGGCGGTGGTTCAGCCCCAGCATTTT.

A few counts support this clone. The V gene is TRBV11-2, the J gene TRBJ2-4; 8 bases align to TRBD1. Germline CDR1 reads SGHAT; CDR2 reads FQNNGV. This CDR3 is 16 amino acids long. V was clipped by 5 bases and J by 2 bases; unmatched bases: 8. The CDR3 DNA reads TGTGCCAGCAGCACGGGACAGGAGGGGACCAAAAACATTCAGTACTTC. Translating it yields CASSTGQEGTKNIQYF.

This clone turned up a few times. CDR3 amino acids: CASSQDVSNSGANVLTF. CDR3 bases: TGTGCCAGCAGCCAAGATGTCAGCAACTCTGGGGCCAACGTCCTGACTTTC. This chain joins TRBV14 and TRBJ2-6; no clear D. V shed 0 bases and J shed 0 bases, with 9 bases lying between them. The CDR3 contains 17 residues. Germline CDR1 SGHDN, CDR2 FVKESK.

This chain links TRBV28 with TRBJ1-5, with 8 bases that match TRBD1. Germline CDR1 MDHEN, CDR2 SYDVKM. The CDR3 consists of 15 residues. V lost 4 bases, J lost 1 base, and 3 bases stayed unmatched. Written as DNA, the CDR3 is TGTGCCAGCAGTTGGACAGGGATAAGCAATCAGCCCCAGCATTTT. Translated, it gives CASSWTGISNQPQHF. Filled out from reference TRBV28 and TRBJ1-5, the complete variable domain reads DVKVTQSSRYLVKRTGEKVFLECVQDMDHENMFWYRQDPGLGLRLIYFSYDVKMKEKGDIPEGYSVSREKKERFSLILESASTNQTSMYLCASSWTGISNQPQHFGDGTRLSIL.

The chain carries TRBV28 and TRBJ2-5; 8 positions agree with TRBD1. The V and J ends lost 5 bases and 5 bases, in that order; junction bases with no gene match: 4. Germline CDR1 MDHEN, CDR2 SYDVKM. The CDR3 consists of 13 residues. The CDR3 spells CASSPGGGETQYF. The CDR3 DNA is TGTGCCAGCAGTCCAGGGGGCGGTGAGACCCAGTACTTC.

The V and J genes are TRBV19 and TRBJ1-1, with 8 bases that match TRBD1. Germline loops: CDR1 LNHDA, CDR2 SQIVND (reference sequence). The CDR3 sequence is 15 residues long. V was clipped by 7 bases and J by 1 base; unmatched bases: 8. CDR3 sequence: CASKDRGTSNTEAFF. CDR3 sequence (DNA): TGTGCCAGTAAAGACAGGGGAACATCGAACACTGAAGCTTTCTTT. Filled out from reference TRBV19 and TRBJ1-1, the complete variable domain reads DGGITQSPKYLFRKEGQNVTLSCEQNLNHDAMYWYRQDPGQGLRLIYYSQIVNDFQKGDIAEGYSVSREKKESFPLTVTSAQKNPTAFYLCASKDRGTSNTEAFFGQGTRLTVV.

This clone was seen only once. The J gene is TRBJ1-5, the V gene TRBV2; 7 bases are shared with TRBD1. This CDR3 has 14 amino acids. The ends lost 6 bases at V and 6 bases at J; junction bases unmatched: 8. CDR1 SNHLY and CDR2 FYNNEI come from the germline V gene. CDR3 in amino acids: CASSKDRMGQPQHF. CDR3 in DNA: TGTGCCAGCAGCAAGGACAGGATGGGTCAGCCCCAGCATTTT. Variable domain in full (rest from reference TRBV2 and TRBJ1-5): EPEVTQTPSHQVTQMGQEVILRCVPISNHLYFYWYRQILGQKVEFLVSFYNNEISEKSEIFDDQFSVERPDGSNFTLKIRSTKLEDSAMYFCASSKDRMGQPQHFGDGTRLSIL.

This clone showed up just once. The V call is TRBV7-9, the J call TRBJ2-1; tentatively, D is TRBD1 (5 bases). This CDR3 region has 13 residues. CDR1 and CDR2 (germline): SEHNR, FQNEAQ (reference sequence). The germline V and J ends were trimmed by 5 bases and 5 bases, with 10 bases remaining between them. This CDR3 is CASSDRGNNEQFF. For the CDR3, the DNA is TGTGCCAGCAGCGATAGGGGTAACAATGAGCAGTTCTTC.

This clone was seen a handful of times. The chain recombines TRBV28 with TRBJ2-7, with D uncertain. V was clipped by 4 bases and J by 5 bases, with 15 bases between them. Germline CDR1 and CDR2: MDHEN and SYDVKM. The CDR3 has 14 amino acids. The CDR3 here is CASSSSGSVDEQYF. The CDR3 DNA is TGTGCCAGCAGTTCCTCGGGTTCGGTCGACGAGCAGTACTTC.